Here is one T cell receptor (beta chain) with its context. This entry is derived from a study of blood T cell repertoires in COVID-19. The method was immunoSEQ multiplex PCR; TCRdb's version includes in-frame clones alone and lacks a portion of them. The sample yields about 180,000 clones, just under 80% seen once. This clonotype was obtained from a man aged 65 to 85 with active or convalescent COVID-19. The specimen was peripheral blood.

CDR3 nucleotides: TGTGCTAGTGGCCAATCGCGGGAGGGCGTGGAGACCCAGTACTTC. Translating gives CASGQSREGVETQYF. The V gene is TRBV12-5, the J gene TRBJ2-5; the match to TRBD2 covers 9 bases. V lost 6 bases to trimming and J lost 5 bases; unmatched junction nucleotides: 10. Germline CDR1 is LGHNT and CDR2 is FRNRAP. The CDR3 consists of 15 residues. Variable domain in full (rest from reference TRBV12-5 and TRBJ2-5): DARVTQTPRHKVTEMGQEVTMRCQPILGHNTVFWYRQTMMQGLELLAYFRNRAPLDDSGMPKDRFSAEMPDATLATLKIQPSEPRDSAVYFCASGQSREGVETQYFGPGTRLLVL.